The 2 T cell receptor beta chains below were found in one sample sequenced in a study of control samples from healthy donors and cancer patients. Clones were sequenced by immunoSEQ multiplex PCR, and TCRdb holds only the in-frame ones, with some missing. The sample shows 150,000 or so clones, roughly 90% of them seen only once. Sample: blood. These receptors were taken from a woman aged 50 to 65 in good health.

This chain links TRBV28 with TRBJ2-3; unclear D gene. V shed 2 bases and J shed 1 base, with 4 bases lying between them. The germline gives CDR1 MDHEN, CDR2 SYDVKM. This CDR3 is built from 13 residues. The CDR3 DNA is TGTGCCAGCAGTTTAAAGGGCACAGATACGCAGTATTTT. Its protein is CASSLKGTDTQYF.

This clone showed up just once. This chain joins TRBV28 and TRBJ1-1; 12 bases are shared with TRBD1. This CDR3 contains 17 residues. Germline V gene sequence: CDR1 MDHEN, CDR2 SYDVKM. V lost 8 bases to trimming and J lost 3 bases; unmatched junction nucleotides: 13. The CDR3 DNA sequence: TGTGCCAGCCCAGGTCCCGGGACAGGGGGCCGGGACACTGAAGCTTTCTTT. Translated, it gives CASPGPGTGGRDTEAFF.